Described below is a single TCR beta chain sequence and its context. This entry belongs to a study of graft-versus-host responses after intestinal transplantation. Germline V gene data show CDR1 as SQVTM and CDR2 as ANQGSEA. V gave up 6 bases and J gave up 0 bases, with 9 bases separating them. CDR3 size: 12 residues. Profiled with immunoSEQ multiplex PCR; TCRdb holds only in-frame clones, not every one. Here the sample spans some 45,000 clones, roughly 95% being singletons. V and J are TRBV29-1 and TRBJ2-7; D not certain. The origin of this receptor is a human patient who received an intestinal transplant, so some T cells may come from the graft donor. Here the sequenced sample was PBMCs, taken about 350 days after intestinal transplant. CDR3 amino acids: CSVGWGSYEQYF. The CDR3, as DNA: TGCAGCGTGGGATGGGGCTCCTACGAGCAGTACTTC.